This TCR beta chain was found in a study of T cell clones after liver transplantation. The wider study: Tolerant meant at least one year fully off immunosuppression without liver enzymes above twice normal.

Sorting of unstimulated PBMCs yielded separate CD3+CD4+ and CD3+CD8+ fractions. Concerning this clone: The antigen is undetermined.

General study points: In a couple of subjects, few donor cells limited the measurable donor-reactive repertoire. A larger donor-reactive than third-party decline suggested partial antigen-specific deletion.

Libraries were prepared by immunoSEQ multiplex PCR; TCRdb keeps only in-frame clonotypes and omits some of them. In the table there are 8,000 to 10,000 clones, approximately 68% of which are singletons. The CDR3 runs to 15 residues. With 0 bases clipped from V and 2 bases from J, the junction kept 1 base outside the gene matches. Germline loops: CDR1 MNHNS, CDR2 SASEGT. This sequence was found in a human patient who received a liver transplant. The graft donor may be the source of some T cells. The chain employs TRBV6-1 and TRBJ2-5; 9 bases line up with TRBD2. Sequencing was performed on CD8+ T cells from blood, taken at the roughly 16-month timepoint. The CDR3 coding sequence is TGTGCCAGCAGTGAAGCGAGCGGGGGGCAAGAGACCCAGTACTTC. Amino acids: CASSEASGGQETQYF.